The 21 T cell receptor beta chains listed next were all sequenced from one sample in a study of cytomegalovirus exposure and HLA in healthy donors. The PCR made use of 60 Vbeta and 13 Jbeta primers. Sequenced by immunoSEQ multiplex PCR; TCRdb stores in-frame clones only, minus some. Of 100,000 to 150,000 clones in the sample, 73% were seen once. The source material was PBMCs. The receptors originated from a woman in her forties in good health and CMV-seronegative.

V and J are TRBV6-4 and TRBJ2-1; the match to TRBD2 covers 9 bases. V lost 2 bases and J lost 8; bases outside the gene matches: 10. Germline V CDR1 and CDR2: MRHNA, SNTAGT. This CDR3 spans 16 amino acids. CDR3 coding DNA: TGTGCCAGCAGTGACAGGGCTAGCGGGGAAGGGGATGAGCAGTTCTTC. Its protein is CASSDRASGEGDEQFF.

This clone has a handful of counts. V and J are TRBV25-1 and TRBJ2-1, with 7 bases that match TRBD1. The CDR3 is 17 residues long. V lost 6 bases and J lost 3; bases outside the gene matches: 14. Germline CDR1 reads MGHDK; CDR2 reads SYGVNS. The CDR3 DNA sequence: TGTGCCAGCAGCGGAAATGGTCCGGGACAGAACTACAATGAGCAGTTCTTC. It encodes CASSGNGPGQNYNEQFF.

The V call is TRBV4-2, the J call TRBJ2-3; the D gene is possibly TRBD2 (7 bases). This CDR3 region has 13 residues. The V end lost 4 bases, the J end lost 4 bases, and 9 bases lay between the germline ends. Germline CDR1 and CDR2: LGHNA and YNFKEQ. The CDR3 spells CASSRGGPDTQYF. As DNA, the CDR3 is TGTGCCAGCAGCCGCGGGGGCCCAGATACGCAGTATTTT.

The chain has TRBV5-1 and TRBJ2-5; TRBD2 agrees at 9 bases. Judging by the DNA end, TRBJ2-7 fits better; the J call may be wrong. Per the germline V gene, CDR1 is SGHRS and CDR2 is YFSETQ. The CDR3 totals 15 residues. The DNA for the CDR3 is TGCGCCAGCAGTGTGCTAGGACTAGCGAGTGACGAGCAGTACTTC. Residues: CASSVLGLASDEQYF.

The CDR3 loop is CASSFIGGTYEQYF. CDR3 DNA sequence: TGCGCCAGCAGCTTTATAGGGGGCACGTACGAGCAGTACTTC. The chain joins TRBV5-1 to TRBJ2-7; 7 bases agree with TRBD1. The germline V gene encodes CDR1 SGHRS and CDR2 YFSETQ. The junction had 6 bases not matched to a gene; V was cut back by 2 bases and J by 4 bases. This CDR3 contains 14 residues.

This clone is a singleton in its sample. The V gene is TRBV6-5, the J gene TRBJ2-7, with 10 bases lining up with TRBD1. The CDR3 sequence is 14 residues long. Germline V lookup: CDR1 MNHEY, CDR2 SVGAGI. V was pared by 2 bases and J by 5 bases, with 3 bases of the junction left unmatched. The CDR3 loop is CASSYGQGGHEQYF. CDR3 sequence (DNA): TGTGCCAGCAGTTACGGACAGGGGGGACACGAGCAGTACTTC.

This sequence joins TRBV5-1 and TRBJ1-1; TRBD1 aligns across 12 bases. V lost 3 bases, J lost 7 bases, and 7 bases stayed unmatched. Germline CDR1 reads SGHRS; CDR2 reads YFSETQ. The CDR3 loop spans 15 amino acids. This chain's CDR3 is CASSWGTGGQGEAFF. The CDR3 bases are TGCGCCAGCAGCTGGGGGACAGGGGGCCAGGGTGAAGCTTTCTTT. The complete variable domain, with remaining parts taken from reference TRBV5-1 and TRBJ1-1, reads KAGVTQTPRYLIKTRGQQVTLSCSPISGHRSVSWYQQTPGQGLQFLFEYFSETQRNKGNFPGRFSGRQFSNSRSEMNVSTLELGDSALYLCASSWGTGGQGEAFFGQGTRLTVV.

The rearrangement links TRBV13 to TRBJ2-1; D is unresolved. V was pared by 7 bases and J by 9 bases, with 22 bases between. Germline V gene data show CDR1 as PRHDT and CDR2 as FYEKMQ (reference sequence). The CDR3 length is 15 residues. The CDR3 coding sequence is TGTGCCAGCACCAGTCGGCTAGAATTATTTAGTGAGCAGTTCTTC. Protein: CASTSRLELFSEQFF.

The V call is TRBV5-8, the J call TRBJ1-1, with a weak D call TRBD1 (5 bases). Trimming shortened V by 5 bases and J by 1 base, and 27 bases separated the two germline ends. The CDR3 has 19 amino acids. Germline CDR1 reads SGHTS; CDR2 reads YDEGEE. CDR3 amino acids: CASRRRVQRRGAGNTEAFF. The CDR3 nucleotides read TGTGCCAGCAGGCGACGGGTACAAAGAAGGGGCGCAGGGAACACTGAAGCTTTCTTT.

The genes are TRBV7-2 and TRBJ2-1, with 11 bases lining up with TRBD2. This CDR3 has 14 residues. Germline assignment: CDR1 SGHTA and CDR2 FQGNSA. V lost 7 bases, J lost 4 bases, and 3 bases stayed unmatched. The CDR3 loop is CASTRTSGYNEQFF. In nucleotides, the CDR3 is TGTGCCAGCACCCGGACTAGCGGGTACAATGAGCAGTTCTTC.

V gene TRBV6-5 combines with J gene TRBJ2-5, with D perhaps TRBD1 (6 bases). Per germline, CDR1 MNHEY and CDR2 SVGAGI. The V and J ends lost 6 bases and 5 bases respectively, with 19 bases between them. CDR3 length equals 15 residues. In DNA, the CDR3 is TGTGCCAGCAGCCCCCACTACAGGGTTTTGGAGACCCAGTACTTC. Encoded protein: CASSPHYRVLETQYF.

This rearrangement joins TRBV29-1 to TRBJ2-1; 10 positions match TRBD2. Germline loops: CDR1 SQVTM, CDR2 ANQGSEA. CDR3 length: 14 residues. V trimming: 8 bases; J trimming: 7 bases; junction bases outside the gene matches: 11. The chain's CDR3 is CSILAGDPGNEQFF. DNA for the CDR3: TGCAGCATCCTAGCGGGGGACCCCGGGAATGAGCAGTTCTTC.

This chain joins TRBV6-1 and TRBJ2-7; D is ambiguous. The CDR3 is made up of 15 amino acids. Germline values: CDR1 MNHNS, CDR2 SASEGT. V lost 2 bases to trimming and J lost 8 bases, with 19 bases between them. The CDR3 DNA is TGTGCCAGCAGTGAAATAGGTCTCCAGGCCCCCCAGCAGTACTTC. Its translation is CASSEIGLQAPQQYF.

This chain links TRBV5-1 with TRBJ2-1; D ambiguous. Germline loops: CDR1 SGHRS, CDR2 YFSETQ. This CDR3 spans 15 amino acids. Trimming took off 2 bases at V and 4 bases at J, with 13 bases between the two ends. The CDR3 DNA reads as TGCGCCAGCAGCTTCACGGGTGCGGCATACAATGAGCAGTTCTTC. Translating it yields CASSFTGAAYNEQFF.

A remark on this clone: Different DNA sequences within this sample yield the same CDR3. This chain links TRBV6-4 with TRBJ2-3, with D tentatively TRBD2 (5 bases). V was cut by 4 bases and J by 2 bases, with 13 bases left in between. This CDR3 is built from 15 residues. CDR1 is MRHNA, CDR2 SNTAGT, per germline. CDR3 sequence reads: CASSGEGGDTDTQYF. Here the CDR3 DNA reads TGTGCCAGCAGTGGTGAGGGTGGGGACACAGATACGCAGTATTTT.

The chain uses TRBV5-4 and TRBJ1-2; D is unclear. Germline V CDR1 and CDR2: SGHNT, YYREEE (reference sequence). V lost 3 bases, J lost 0 bases, and 15 bases lay in between. This CDR3 is built from 16 residues. Here the CDR3 DNA reads TGTGCCAGCAGCTGGCCCCGGGAGGGTACTAACTATGGCTACACCTTC. Translation: CASSWPREGTNYGYTF.

The gene calls are TRBV30 and TRBJ1-2; no definite D call. V shed 0 bases and J shed 0 bases, with 11 bases lying between them. The CDR3 covers 15 residues. Germline loops: CDR1 GTSNPN, CDR2 SVGIG (reference sequence). Written as DNA, the CDR3 is TGTGCCTGGAGTGTACCCCCGCCAGCTAACTATGGCTACACCTTC. It translates to CAWSVPPPANYGYTF.

The V gene is TRBV9, the J gene TRBJ2-1; D gene unclear. The ends were cut back, 3 bases at V and 8 bases at J, with 12 bases in the middle. CDR1 is SGDLS, CDR2 YYNGEE, per germline. The CDR3 consists of 13 residues. The CDR3 bases are TGTGCCAGCAGCGCAAAACGGAGTTATGAGCAGTTCTTC. Translating gives CASSAKRSYEQFF.

This chain uses TRBV7-9 with TRBJ2-2; possibly TRBD1 for D (6 bases). CDR1 is SEHNR and CDR2 is FQNEAQ in the germline V gene (reference sequence). CDR3 size: 15 residues. Between the trimmed V and J ends, which lost 5 bases and 8 bases, there was a span of 18 bases. CDR3 residues: CASSTAGAPWGELFF. As DNA, the CDR3 is TGTGCCAGCAGCACGGCAGGGGCTCCGTGGGGGGAGCTGTTTTTT.

The sample holds many counts of this clone. The J gene is TRBJ1-5, the V gene TRBV19, with 9 bases identical to TRBD1. The J segment lost 6 bases and the V segment lost 5 bases, leaving 8 bases of the junction unmatched. CDR1 and CDR2 (germline): LNHDA, SQIVND (reference sequence). The CDR3 extends over 15 amino acids. As DNA, the CDR3 is TGTGCCAGTAGTTCTACCGGGACAGGGTCTCAGCCCCAGCATTTT. Translated: CASSSTGTGSQPQHF.

With respect to this clone: At one end, the junction sequence differs from germline, possibly due to a read error. The gene calls are TRBV11-1 and TRBJ2-7; 7 bases are shared with TRBD2. Germline V gene sequence: CDR1 SGHAT, CDR2 FQDESV (reference sequence). This CDR3 spans 15 amino acids. For the CDR3, the DNA is TGTGCCAGCAGCTTAGGGCCTAGCGGCTCCCACGAGCAGTACTTC. Residues: CASSLGPSGSHEQYF.